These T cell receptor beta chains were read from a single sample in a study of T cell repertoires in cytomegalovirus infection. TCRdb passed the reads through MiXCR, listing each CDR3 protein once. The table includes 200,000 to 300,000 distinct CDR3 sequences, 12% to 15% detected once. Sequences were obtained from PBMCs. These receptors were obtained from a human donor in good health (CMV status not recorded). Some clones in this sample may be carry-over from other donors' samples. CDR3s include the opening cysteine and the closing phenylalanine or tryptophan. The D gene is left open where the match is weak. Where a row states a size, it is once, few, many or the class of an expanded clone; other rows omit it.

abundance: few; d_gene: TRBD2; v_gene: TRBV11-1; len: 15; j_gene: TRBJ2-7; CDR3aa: CASTNPAGAFSEQYF
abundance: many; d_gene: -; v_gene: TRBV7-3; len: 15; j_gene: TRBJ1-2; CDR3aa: CASSLTPTDFYGYTF
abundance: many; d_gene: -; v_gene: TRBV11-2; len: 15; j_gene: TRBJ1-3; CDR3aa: CASSLTRTAMDTIYF
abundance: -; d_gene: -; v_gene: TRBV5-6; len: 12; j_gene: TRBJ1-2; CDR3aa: CASSLGQVGYTF
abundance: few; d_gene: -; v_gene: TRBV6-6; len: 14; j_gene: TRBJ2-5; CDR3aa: CASSYTPGQETQYF
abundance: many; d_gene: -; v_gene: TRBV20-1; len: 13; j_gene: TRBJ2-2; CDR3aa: CSASRLNTGELFF
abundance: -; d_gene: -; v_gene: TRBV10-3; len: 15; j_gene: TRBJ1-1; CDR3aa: CAISARGHVNTEAFF
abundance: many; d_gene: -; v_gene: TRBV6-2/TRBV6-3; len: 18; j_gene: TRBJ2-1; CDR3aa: CASSYDLSGAGPRDEQFF
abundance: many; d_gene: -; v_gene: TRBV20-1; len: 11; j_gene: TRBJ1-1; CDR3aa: CSAREGLEAFF
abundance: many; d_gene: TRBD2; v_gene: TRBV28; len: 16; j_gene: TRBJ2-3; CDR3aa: CASSGTSGFGTDTQYF
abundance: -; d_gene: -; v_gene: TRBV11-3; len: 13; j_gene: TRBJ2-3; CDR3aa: CASSPRGPDTQYF
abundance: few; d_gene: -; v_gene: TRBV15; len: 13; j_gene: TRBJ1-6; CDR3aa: CATSPTRTVTLHF
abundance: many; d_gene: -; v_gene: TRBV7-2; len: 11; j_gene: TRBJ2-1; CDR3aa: CASSGDNEQFF
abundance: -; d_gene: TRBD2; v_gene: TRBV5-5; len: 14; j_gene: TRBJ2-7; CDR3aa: CASSPIAGGSEQYF
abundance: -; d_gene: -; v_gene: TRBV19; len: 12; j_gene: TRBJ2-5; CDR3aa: CTSGWGAETQYF
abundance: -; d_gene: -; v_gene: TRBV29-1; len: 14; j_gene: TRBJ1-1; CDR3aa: CSVGLGGLNTEAFF
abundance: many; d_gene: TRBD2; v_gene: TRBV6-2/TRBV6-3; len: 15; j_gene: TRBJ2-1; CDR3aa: CASRTSGVSYNEQFF
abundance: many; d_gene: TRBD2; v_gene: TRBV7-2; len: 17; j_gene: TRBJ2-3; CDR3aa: CASSLASAGGGTDTQYF
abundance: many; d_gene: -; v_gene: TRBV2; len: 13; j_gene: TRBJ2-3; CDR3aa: CASKNRFTDTQYF
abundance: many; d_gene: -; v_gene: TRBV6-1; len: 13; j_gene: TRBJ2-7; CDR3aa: CASSLRGLDEQYF
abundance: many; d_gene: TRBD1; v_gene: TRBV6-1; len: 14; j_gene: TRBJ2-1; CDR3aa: CASVPGQGLHEQFF
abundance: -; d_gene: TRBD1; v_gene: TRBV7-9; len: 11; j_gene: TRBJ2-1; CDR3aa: CASSLDRGEFF
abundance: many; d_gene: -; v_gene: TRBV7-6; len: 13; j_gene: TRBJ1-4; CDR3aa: CASSSQTGEKLFF
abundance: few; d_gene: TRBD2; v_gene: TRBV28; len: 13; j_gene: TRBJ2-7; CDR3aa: CASRPGLAYEQYF
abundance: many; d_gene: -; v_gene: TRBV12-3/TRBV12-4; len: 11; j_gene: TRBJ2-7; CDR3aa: CASSYRDEQYF
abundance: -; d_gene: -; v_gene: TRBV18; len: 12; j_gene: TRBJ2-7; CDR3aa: CASSPQAAEQYF
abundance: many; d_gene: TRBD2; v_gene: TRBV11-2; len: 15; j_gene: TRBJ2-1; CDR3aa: CASSGTSGLVDEQFF
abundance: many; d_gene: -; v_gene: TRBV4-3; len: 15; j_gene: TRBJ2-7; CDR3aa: CASSQESGSSYEQYF
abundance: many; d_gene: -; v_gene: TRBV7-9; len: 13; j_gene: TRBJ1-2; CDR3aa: CASSFKGAQGYTF
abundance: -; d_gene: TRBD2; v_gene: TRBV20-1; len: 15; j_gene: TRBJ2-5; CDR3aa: CSVGTSGRAWETQYF
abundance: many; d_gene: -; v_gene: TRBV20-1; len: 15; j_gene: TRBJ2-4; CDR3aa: CSARGGAFSVDIQYF
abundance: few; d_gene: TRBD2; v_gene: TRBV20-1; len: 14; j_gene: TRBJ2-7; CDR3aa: CSASRLAEPYEQYF
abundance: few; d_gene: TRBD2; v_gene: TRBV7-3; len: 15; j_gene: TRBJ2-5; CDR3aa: CASSLTSGAGETQYF
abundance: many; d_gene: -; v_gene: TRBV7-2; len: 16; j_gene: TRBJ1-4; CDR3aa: CASRPTLGAINEKLFF